This TCR beta chain appears in the sequencing data of a study of blood T cell repertoires in COVID-19. Measured with immunoSEQ multiplex PCR; TCRdb has only the in-frame clones, and not every one. The table records approximately 180,000 clones, 60% to 80% of them present only once. The CDR3 has 17 residues. CDR1 is WSHSY, CDR2 SAAADI, per germline. Trimming cost V 4 bases and J 2 bases, with 21 bases left between them. V usage is TRBV10-2 and J usage is TRBJ2-7; TRBD2 is a possible D gene (5 bases). The sequencing input was peripheral blood. This clonotype was sampled from a woman in her 70s with acute or convalescent COVID-19. The CDR3: CASSGGNRGILTYEQYF. The CDR3 bases are TGCGCCAGCAGTGGAGGTAATCGGGGTATCCTTACCTACGAGCAGTACTTC.